One and the same sample provided the 28 T cell receptor beta chains below, sequenced in a study of blood T cell repertoires in COVID-19. Repertoires were generated with immunoSEQ multiplex PCR, while TCRdb's copy carries only in-frame clones and drops some. The sample has 400,000 or so clones, roughly 89% seen once. The sequenced sample was peripheral blood. The source is a man between 18 and 29 years old with COVID-19, enrolled during active disease.

As concerns this clone: Germline and junction disagree at one end, which may indicate a read error. J is TRBJ2-2 and V is TRBV7-7; 11 nucleotides align to TRBD2. This CDR3 is 16 amino acids long. Germline-derived CDR1 and CDR2 are SSHAT and FNYEAQ (reference sequence). The CDR3 region is CASSLAGGPDTGELFF. CDR3 nucleotides: TGTGCTAGCAGCTTAGCGGGAGGGCCCGACACCGGGGAGCTGTTTTTT.

CDR3 nucleotides: TGTGCCAGCCGGCGGGATTCAACCTCCTACGAGCAGTACTTC. It yields the protein CASRRDSTSYEQYF. The chain links TRBV5-4 to TRBJ2-7; D perhaps matches TRBD2 (6 bases). Germline-derived CDR1 and CDR2 are SGHNT and YYREEE (reference sequence). The CDR3 covers 14 residues. The germline V and J ends were trimmed by 7 bases and 0 bases, with 14 bases remaining between them.

V and J are TRBV12-3 or TRBV12-4 and TRBJ1-5; D gene ambiguous. The V and J ends lost 4 bases and 4 bases respectively, with 8 bases between them. This CDR3 has 13 residues. The CDR3 nucleotides are TGTGCCAGCAGTTGGAGGGATAATCAGCCCCAGCATTTT. Its protein product is CASSWRDNQPQHF.

The chain links TRBV3-1 (or the pseudogene TRBV3-2) to TRBJ1-5; 9 bases are shared with TRBD1. The CDR3 is 16 residues long. J gave up 0 bases and V 5 bases, and 5 bases lay outside the gene matches. Germline assignment: CDR1 LGHDT and CDR2 YNNKEL (reference sequence). The CDR3 spells CASSNTGGNSNQPQHF. The CDR3 nucleotides read TGTGCCAGCAGCAACACAGGGGGCAATAGCAATCAGCCCCAGCATTTT.

The sample holds one count of this clone. The chain couples TRBV5-5 to TRBJ2-7; 9 bases agree with TRBD2. This CDR3 region has 15 residues. Per the germline V gene, CDR1 is SGHKS and CDR2 is YYEKEE (reference sequence). The trim removed 2 bases at V and 0 bases at J, leaving 3 bases unmatched. The CDR3 coding sequence is TGTGCCAGCAGCTTTGGAGCGGGGGGCTCCTACGAGCAGTACTTC. The encoded protein is CASSFGAGGSYEQYF.

This chain uses TRBV18 with TRBJ1-1; no reliable D call. Trimming pared 3 bases from V and 1 base from J, leaving 9 bases between. Looked up from germline, CDR1 is KGHSH and CDR2 is LQKENI. This CDR3 comprises 14 residues. The CDR3 loop reads CASSPGAGNTEAFF. In DNA form, the CDR3 reads TGTGCCAGCTCACCGGGCGCGGGGAACACTGAAGCTTTCTTT.

A note on this clone: Within the sample, other DNA sequences also encode this same CDR3. The chain couples TRBV15 to TRBJ2-5; D is perhaps TRBD1 (6 bases). Trimming shortened V by 0 bases and J by 2 bases, and 10 bases separated the two germline ends. The CDR3 has 15 residues. Germline-derived CDR1 and CDR2 are LNHNV and YYDKDF (reference sequence). The CDR3 spells CATSRDRGGQETQYF. The CDR3 DNA is TGTGCCACCAGCAGAGATCGAGGGGGACAAGAGACCCAGTACTTC. The entire variable domain, with the rest obtained from reference TRBV15 and TRBJ2-5, is as follows: DAMVIQNPRYQVTQFGKPVTLSCSQTLNHNVMYWYQQKSSQAPKLLFHYYDKDFNNEADTPDNFQSRRPNTSFCFLDIRSPGLGDTAMYLCATSRDRGGQETQYFGPGTRLLVL.

This chain connects TRBV12-5 to TRBJ1-3; D not resolved. V was trimmed by 6 bases and J by 0 bases, leaving 9 bases between them. The length of the CDR3 is 14 residues. Germline assignment: CDR1 LGHNT and CDR2 FRNRAP. The CDR3 is CASGQVSSGNTIYF. CDR3 nucleotides: TGTGCTAGTGGCCAGGTCAGCTCTGGAAACACCATATATTTT.

This chain uses TRBV28 with TRBJ2-7; TRBD2 is a possible D gene (5 bases). Germline V gene sequence: CDR1 MDHEN, CDR2 SYDVKM. The germline V and J ends were trimmed by 7 bases and 6 bases, with 19 bases remaining between them. This CDR3 comprises 14 residues. In nucleotides, the CDR3 is TGTGCCAGCACCCAAACACTAGTCACGGGCGAGCAGTACTTC. Its protein is CASTQTLVTGEQYF.

This clone is a singleton in its sample. The chain has TRBV6-5 and TRBJ2-2, with TRBD2 matching 12 bases. The CDR3 contains 14 residues. V trimming: 10 bases; J trimming: 3 bases; junction bases outside the gene matches: 3. Germline V lookup: CDR1 MNHEY, CDR2 SVGAGI. The CDR3 nucleotides read TGTGCCACCAGACTAGCGGGAGACACCGGGGAGCTGTTTTTT. It yields the protein CATRLAGDTGELFF.

J is TRBJ2-1 and V is TRBV3-1 (or the pseudogene TRBV3-2); D perhaps matches TRBD2 (5 bases). CDR1 is LGHDT and CDR2 is YNNKEL in the germline V gene (reference sequence). The CDR3 is made up of 15 amino acids. Deletions cut 4 bases from V and 1 base from J, with 11 bases between. CDR3 in amino acids: CASSPGSGSYNEQFF. CDR3 DNA: TGTGCCAGCAGCCCGGGGTCGGGGTCCTACAATGAGCAGTTCTTC.

The chain is built from TRBV24-1 and TRBJ1-5; 10 bases fit TRBD1. With 1 base clipped from V and 3 bases from J, the junction kept 5 bases outside the gene matches. The length of the CDR3 is 17 residues. Per germline, CDR1 KGHDR and CDR2 SFDVKD. The CDR3 DNA reads TGTGCCACCAGTGATTTCGGGACAGGGGTGCCCAATCAGCCCCAGCATTTT. Translated: CATSDFGTGVPNQPQHF.

In DNA, the CDR3 is TGTGCCAGTTGGGACAGGGGTACTGAAGCTTTCTTT. It yields the protein CASWDRGTEAFF. The rearrangement joins TRBV27 to TRBJ1-1, with TRBD1 matching over 10 bases. Germline CDR1 MNHEY, CDR2 SMNVEV (reference sequence). V was clipped by 9 bases and J by 5 bases; unmatched bases: 3. The CDR3 consists of 12 residues.

The chain employs TRBV5-1 and TRBJ1-2; TRBD1 matches at 9 bases. The CDR3 is 14 amino acids. V gave up 1 base and J gave up 3 bases; unmatched junction bases: 1. The germline V gene encodes CDR1 SGHRS and CDR2 YFSETQ. The CDR3 loop is CASSLRDRDYGYTF. As DNA, the CDR3 is TGCGCCAGCAGCTTGCGGGACAGGGACTATGGCTACACCTTC.

This sequence joins TRBV6-2 or TRBV6-3 and TRBJ2-3, with 7 bases identical to TRBD2. The J segment lost 4 bases and the V segment lost 2 bases, leaving 0 bases of the junction unmatched. Germline lookup yields CDR1 MNHEY and CDR2 SVGEGT. The length of the CDR3 is 13 residues. CDR3 coding DNA: TGTGCCAGCAGTTACCGGGAGGCAGATACGCAGTATTTT. This translates into CASSYREADTQYF.

This clone was recorded only once. V is TRBV2 and J is TRBJ1-2, with D unclear. Germline V gene lookup returns CDR1 SNHLY and CDR2 FYNNEI. The CDR3 totals 11 residues. V dropped 6 bases and J dropped 8 bases, with 10 bases sitting between them. The CDR3 reads CASREVGGYTF. CDR3 sequence (DNA): TGTGCCAGCAGGGAGGTGGGAGGCTACACCTTC.

V usage is TRBV15 and J usage is TRBJ2-7; 7 nucleotides match TRBD2. This CDR3 region has 14 residues. Trimming cost V 7 bases and J 0 bases; bases outside gene matches: 6. Germline loops: CDR1 LNHNV, CDR2 YYDKDF (reference sequence). DNA of the CDR3: TGTGCCACCAAGCCGGGACTAACCTCCTACGAGCAGTACTTC. It encodes CATKPGLTSYEQYF. Supplemented by reference TRBV15 and TRBJ2-7, the full variable domain reads DAMVIQNPRYQVTQFGKPVTLSCSQTLNHNVMYWYQQKSSQAPKLLFHYYDKDFNNEADTPDNFQSRRPNTSFCFLDIRSPGLGDTAMYLCATKPGLTSYEQYFGPGTRLTVT.

The gene calls are TRBV7-6 and TRBJ2-3; 16 nucleotides agree with TRBD2. J gave up 6 bases and V 4 bases, and 4 bases lay outside the gene matches. CDR3 length equals 16 residues. Per the germline V gene, CDR1 is SGHVS and CDR2 is FNYEAQ. As DNA, the CDR3 is TGTGCCAGCAGCTCTGGGACTAGCGGGAGGGTGGATACGCAGTATTTT. Its translation: CASSSGTSGRVDTQYF. Variable domain in full (rest from reference TRBV7-6 and TRBJ2-3): GAGVSQSPRYKVTKRGQDVALRCDPISGHVSLYWYRQALGQGPEFLTYFNYEAQQDKSGLPNDRFSAERPEGSISTLTIQRTEQRDSAMYRCASSSGTSGRVDTQYFGPGTRLTVL.

This clone was seen a few times. V gene TRBV3-1 (or the pseudogene TRBV3-2) combines with J gene TRBJ2-3; TRBD1 matches at 8 bases. V trimming: 4 bases; J trimming: 7 bases; junction bases outside the gene matches: 10. Per germline, CDR1 LGHDT and CDR2 YNNKEL (reference sequence). This CDR3 is built from 15 residues. The CDR3 spells CASSLGQGGGNTQYF. The DNA of the CDR3 is TGTGCCAGCAGCCTAGGACAGGGAGGTGGAAATACGCAGTATTTT.

The chain has TRBV5-8 and TRBJ1-1; no clear D. The V end lost 4 bases, the J end lost 0 bases, and 16 bases lay between the germline ends. Per germline, CDR1 SGHTS and CDR2 YDEGEE. The CDR3 totals 16 residues. The CDR3 is CASSPWRQTMNTEAFF. The CDR3 DNA reads as TGTGCCAGCAGCCCATGGAGGCAGACCATGAACACTGAAGCTTTCTTT.

The chain carries TRBV5-8 and TRBJ2-7; 11 nucleotides line up with TRBD1. J lost 4 bases, V lost 1 base, and 4 bases had no gene match. The CDR3 totals 15 residues. Germline V gene data show CDR1 as SGHTS and CDR2 as YDEGEE. CDR3 in amino acids: CASSLSGQGAYEQYF. The CDR3 DNA sequence: TGTGCCAGCAGCTTGTCCGGACAGGGGGCTTACGAGCAGTACTTC.

DNA of the CDR3: TGTGCCACCAGTGACTCAATCAGCTCTGGAAACACCATATATTTT. This encodes CATSDSISSGNTIYF. This rearrangement joins TRBV24-1 to TRBJ1-3; D gene uncertain. This CDR3 spans 15 amino acids. Trimming left V 4 bases short and J 0 bases short, with 9 bases between. The germline V gene encodes CDR1 KGHDR and CDR2 SFDVKD.

The chain couples TRBV9 to TRBJ2-3, with TRBD2 identical over 14 bases. V trimming: 4 bases; J trimming: 8 bases; junction bases outside the gene matches: 6. Looked up from germline, CDR1 is SGDLS and CDR2 is YYNGEE. The CDR3 is made up of 15 amino acids. The CDR3 DNA follows: TGTGCCAGCAGCACGGGACTAGCGGGAGAGGGTACGCAGTATTTT. It codes for CASSTGLAGEGTQYF.

The chain is built from TRBV24-1 and TRBJ2-7; 8 bases align to TRBD2. Germline trimming cut 9 bases from V and 1 base from J; bases unmatched to any gene: 7. Per germline, CDR1 KGHDR and CDR2 SFDVKD. The CDR3 has 14 amino acids. The CDR3 here is CATGAVAGSYEQYF. CDR3 DNA sequence: TGTGCCACCGGCGCAGTAGCGGGGTCCTACGAGCAGTACTTC.

The genes are TRBV27 and TRBJ2-5; 8 positions match TRBD2. The CDR3 totals 14 residues. V lost 10 bases and J lost 1; bases outside the gene matches: 8. Germline V gene sequence: CDR1 MNHEY, CDR2 SMNVEV (reference sequence). CDR3 loop: CATPTSVSQETQYF. CDR3 coding DNA: TGTGCCACCCCGACTAGCGTATCCCAAGAGACCCAGTACTTC.

The rearrangement joins TRBV2 to TRBJ1-6; 9 bases agree with TRBD1. The CDR3 loop spans 15 amino acids. Germline CDR1 reads SNHLY; CDR2 reads FYNNEI. With V trimmed by 5 bases and J by 7 bases, 6 bases remained unmatched. This CDR3 reads CASSIAGTGNSPLHF. CDR3 bases: TGTGCCAGCAGTATCGCCGGGACAGGGAATTCACCCCTCCACTTT.

This clone was picked up one time. This chain connects TRBV5-6 to TRBJ2-7; D is unresolved. The V end lost 3 bases, the J end lost 5 bases, and 12 bases lay between the germline ends. The CDR3 contains 13 residues. Germline CDR1 SGHDT, CDR2 YYEEEE. This CDR3 reads CASSSRISHEQYF. CDR3 bases: TGTGCCAGCAGCTCGCGCATTTCCCACGAGCAGTACTTC.

This chain joins TRBV27 and TRBJ2-3, with 9 bases that match TRBD2. The CDR3 has 15 amino acids. Germline CDR1 reads MNHEY; CDR2 reads SMNVEV (reference sequence). After removal of 10 bases from V and 5 bases from J, the junction contained 13 bases not matched to a gene. The CDR3 DNA reads TGTGCCACCCGTTGGGGCGGGGGGGTCCAAGATACGCAGTATTTT. It is translated as CATRWGGGVQDTQYF.